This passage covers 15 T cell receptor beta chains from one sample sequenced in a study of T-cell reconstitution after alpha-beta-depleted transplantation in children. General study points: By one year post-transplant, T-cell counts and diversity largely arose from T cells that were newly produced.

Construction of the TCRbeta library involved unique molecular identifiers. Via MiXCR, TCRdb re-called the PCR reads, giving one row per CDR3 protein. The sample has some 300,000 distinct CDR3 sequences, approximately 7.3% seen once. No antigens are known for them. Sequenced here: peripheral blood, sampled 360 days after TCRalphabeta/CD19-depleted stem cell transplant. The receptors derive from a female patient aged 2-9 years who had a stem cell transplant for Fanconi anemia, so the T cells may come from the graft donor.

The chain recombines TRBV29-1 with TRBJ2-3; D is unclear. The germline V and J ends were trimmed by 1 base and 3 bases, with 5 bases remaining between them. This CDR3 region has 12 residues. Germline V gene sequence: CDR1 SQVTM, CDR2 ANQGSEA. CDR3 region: CSVEVATDTQYF. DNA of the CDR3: TGCAGCGTTGAAGTCGCTACAGATACGCAGTATTTT.

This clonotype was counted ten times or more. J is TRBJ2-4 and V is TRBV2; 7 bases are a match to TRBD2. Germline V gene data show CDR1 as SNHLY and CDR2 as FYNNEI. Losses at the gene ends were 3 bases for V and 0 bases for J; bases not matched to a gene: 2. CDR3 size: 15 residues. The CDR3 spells CASSDPSGAKNIQYF. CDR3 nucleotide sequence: TGTGCCAGCAGTGATCCTAGCGGAGCCAAAAACATTCAGTACTTC.

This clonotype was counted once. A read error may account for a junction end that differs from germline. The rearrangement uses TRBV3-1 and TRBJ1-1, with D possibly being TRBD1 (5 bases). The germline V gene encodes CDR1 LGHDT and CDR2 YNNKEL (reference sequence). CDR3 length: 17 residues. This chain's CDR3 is CASCQDQITSGMVEAFF. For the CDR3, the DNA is TGTGCCAGCTGCCAAGATCAGATAACTTCAGGGATGGTGGAAGCTTTCTTT.

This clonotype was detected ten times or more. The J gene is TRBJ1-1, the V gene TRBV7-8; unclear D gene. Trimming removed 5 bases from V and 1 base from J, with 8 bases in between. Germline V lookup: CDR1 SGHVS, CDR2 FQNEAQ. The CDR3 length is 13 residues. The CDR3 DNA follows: TGTGCCAGCAGCCTCTTTGGGAACACTGAAGCTTTCTTT. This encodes CASSLFGNTEAFF.

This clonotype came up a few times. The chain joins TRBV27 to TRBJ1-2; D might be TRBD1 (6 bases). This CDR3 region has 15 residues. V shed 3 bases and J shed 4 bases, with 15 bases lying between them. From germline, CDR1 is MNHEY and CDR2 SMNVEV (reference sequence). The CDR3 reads CASSLVSDSFYGYTF. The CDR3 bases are TGTGCCAGCAGTTTGGTGTCGGACAGCTTCTATGGCTACACCTTC.

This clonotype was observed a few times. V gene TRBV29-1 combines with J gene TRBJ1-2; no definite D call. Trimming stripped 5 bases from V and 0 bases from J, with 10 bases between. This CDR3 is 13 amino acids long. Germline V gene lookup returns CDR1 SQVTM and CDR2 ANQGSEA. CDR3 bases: TGCAGCGTTCCCTCGTTAGCTAACTATGGCTACACCTTC. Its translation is CSVPSLANYGYTF.

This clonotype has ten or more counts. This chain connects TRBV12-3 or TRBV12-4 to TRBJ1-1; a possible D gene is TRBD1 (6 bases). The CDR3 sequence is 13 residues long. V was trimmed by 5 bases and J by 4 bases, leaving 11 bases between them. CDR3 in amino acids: CASSKGVATEAFF. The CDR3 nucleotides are TGTGCCAGCAGTAAGGGGGTGGCCACTGAAGCTTTCTTT.

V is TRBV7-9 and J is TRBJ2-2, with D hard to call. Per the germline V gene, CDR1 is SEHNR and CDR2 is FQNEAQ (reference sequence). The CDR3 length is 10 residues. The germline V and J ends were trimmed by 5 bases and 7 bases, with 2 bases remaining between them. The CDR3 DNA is TGTGCCAGCAGCAACGGGGAGCTGTTTTTT. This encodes CASSNGELFF. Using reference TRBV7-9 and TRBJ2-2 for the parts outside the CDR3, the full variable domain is DTGVSQNPRHKITKRGQNVTFRCDPISEHNRLYWYRQTLGQGPEFLTYFQNEAQLEKSRLLSDRFSAERPKGSFSTLEIQRTEQGDSAMYLCASSNGELFFGEGSRLTVL.

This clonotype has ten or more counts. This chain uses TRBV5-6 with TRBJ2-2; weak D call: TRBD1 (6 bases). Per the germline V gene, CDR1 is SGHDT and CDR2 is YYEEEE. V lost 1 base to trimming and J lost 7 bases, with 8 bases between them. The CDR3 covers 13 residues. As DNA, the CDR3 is TGTGCCAGCAGCTTGACAGGGTTCGGGGAGCTGTTTTTT. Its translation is CASSLTGFGELFF.

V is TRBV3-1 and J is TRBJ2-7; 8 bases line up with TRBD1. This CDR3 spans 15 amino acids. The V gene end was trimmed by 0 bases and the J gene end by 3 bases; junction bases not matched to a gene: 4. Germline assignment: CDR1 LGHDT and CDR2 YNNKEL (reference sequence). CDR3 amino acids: CASSQDNGQGYEQYF. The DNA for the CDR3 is TGTGCCAGCAGCCAAGATAACGGACAGGGCTACGAGCAGTACTTC.

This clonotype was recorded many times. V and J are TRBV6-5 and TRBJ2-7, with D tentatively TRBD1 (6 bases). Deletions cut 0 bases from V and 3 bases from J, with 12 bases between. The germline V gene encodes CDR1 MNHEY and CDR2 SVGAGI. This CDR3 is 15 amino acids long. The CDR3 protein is CASSYSSEQGYEQYF. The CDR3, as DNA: TGTGCCAGCAGTTACTCGAGCGAACAGGGCTACGAGCAGTACTTC.

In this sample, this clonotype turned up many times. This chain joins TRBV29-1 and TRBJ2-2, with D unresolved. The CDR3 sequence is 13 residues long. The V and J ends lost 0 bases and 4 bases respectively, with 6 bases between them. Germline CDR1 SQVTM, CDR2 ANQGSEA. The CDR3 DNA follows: TGCAGCGTTGAAGATCTGGTCACCGGGGAGCTGTTTTTT. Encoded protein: CSVEDLVTGELFF.

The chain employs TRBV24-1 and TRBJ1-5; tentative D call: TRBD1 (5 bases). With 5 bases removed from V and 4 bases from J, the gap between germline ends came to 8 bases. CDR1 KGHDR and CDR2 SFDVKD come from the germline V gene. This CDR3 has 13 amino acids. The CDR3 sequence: CATSGQKNQPQHF. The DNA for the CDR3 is TGTGCCACCAGTGGACAGAAGAATCAGCCCCAGCATTTT.

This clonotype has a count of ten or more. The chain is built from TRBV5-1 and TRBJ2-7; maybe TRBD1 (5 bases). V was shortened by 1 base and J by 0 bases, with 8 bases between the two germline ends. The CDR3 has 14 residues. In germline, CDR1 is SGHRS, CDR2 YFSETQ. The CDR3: CASSLTGNSYEQYV. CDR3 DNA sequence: TGCGCCAGCAGCTTGACAGGCAACTCCTACGAGCAGTACGTC.

The CDR3 coding sequence is TGTGCCATCAGTGAGTCGAAGGGGGCGTCTAATGAAAAACTGTTTTTT. Protein product: CAISESKGASNEKLFF. The chain recombines TRBV10-3 with TRBJ1-4; 7 bases align to TRBD1. The germline gives CDR1 ENHRY, CDR2 SYGVKD. J lost 3 bases, V lost 0 bases, and 4 bases had no gene match. The CDR3 runs 16 residues.